There are a few counts of the clone carrying this TCR beta chain. Its antigen is as yet unknown. This specimen belongs to a study of T cell repertoires in cytomegalovirus infection. Study as a whole: Public TCR beta signatures provided an indication of both CMV infection and a matching HLA type. Broader study findings: Across the ex vivo response, the dominant clonotypes were HLA-C-restricted CMV-specific TCR beta clonotypes.

TCRdb independently ran MiXCR on the reads; one entry per CDR3 protein. The sample has around 170,000 distinct CDR3 sequences, approximately 15% seen once. The germline CDR1 and CDR2 sequences are DFQATT and SNEGSKA (reference sequence). V lost 5 bases and J lost 5; bases outside the gene matches: 10. This CDR3 is 15 amino acids long. This chain uses TRBV20-1 with TRBJ2-2; 8 nucleotides match TRBD2. The clonotype comes from a human donor in good health (CMV status not recorded). Some clones in this sample may be carry-over from other donors' samples. Sequenced input: PBMCs. For the CDR3, the DNA is TGCAGTGCTGGGGCGGTCGGGAGGGTGACCGGGGAGCTGTTTTTT. This sequence encodes CSAGAVGRVTGELFF.